This TCR beta chain was sequenced for a study of blood T cell repertoires in COVID-19. Study-level background: From T cells, B-cell-depleted T cells, or PBMCs came the material, which was cDNA or gDNA.

Assay: immunoSEQ multiplex PCR; the TCRdb copy retains only in-frame clones and omits some. The sample has about 140,000 clones; 85% to 90% are singletons. All enrollees were roughly 18 to 90 years old and from about 24 US areas. In assigning cohorts, the study relied on participant-reported clinical history. Cohort 3 recovered donors had two negative PCRs, clearance, or symptom resolution. Sequences were obtained from PBMCs or T cells enriched from blood (not recorded which). This receptor was obtained from a man in his 60s who had recovered from COVID-19.

For the CDR3, the DNA is TGTGCCAGCAGTGACCACCTCACAGGGGCCCCTTCACCCCTCCACTTT. Its translation: CASSDHLTGAPSPLHF. This chain connects TRBV25-1 to TRBJ1-6, with 7 nucleotides matching TRBD1. Germline V gene lookup returns CDR1 MGHDK and CDR2 SYGVNS. This CDR3 comprises 16 residues. With V trimmed by 3 bases and J by 9 bases, 11 bases remained unmatched.